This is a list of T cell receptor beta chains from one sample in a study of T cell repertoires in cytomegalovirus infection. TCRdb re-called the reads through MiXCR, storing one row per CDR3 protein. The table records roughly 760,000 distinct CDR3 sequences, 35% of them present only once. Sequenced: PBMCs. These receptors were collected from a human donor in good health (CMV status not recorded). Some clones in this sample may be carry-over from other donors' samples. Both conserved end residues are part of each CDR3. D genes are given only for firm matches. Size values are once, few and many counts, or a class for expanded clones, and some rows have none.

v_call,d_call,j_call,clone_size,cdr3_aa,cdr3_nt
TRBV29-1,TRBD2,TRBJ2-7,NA,CSAGGFSYEQYF,TGCAGCGCGGGGGGGTTCTCCTACGAGCAGTACTTC
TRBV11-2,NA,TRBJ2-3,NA,CASSLTFGGAPTDTQYF,TGTGCCAGCAGCTTAACATTCGGGGGCGCCCCCACAGATACGCAGTATTTT
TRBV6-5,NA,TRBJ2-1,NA,CASTPGGYYNEQFF,TGTGCCAGCACCCCAGGGGGGTACTACAATGAGCAGTTCTTC
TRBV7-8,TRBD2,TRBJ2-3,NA,CASSSMRLAGVSGNTQYF,TGTGCCAGCAGCTCTATGAGACTAGCGGGAGTTTCGGGAAATACGCAGTATTTT
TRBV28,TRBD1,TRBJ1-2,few,CASNEQGVYGYTF,TGTGCCAGCAACGAACAGGGGGTTTATGGCTACACCTTC
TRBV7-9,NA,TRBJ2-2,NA,CASSLEMNTGELFF,TGTGCCAGCAGCTTAGAGATGAACACCGGGGAGCTGTTTTTT
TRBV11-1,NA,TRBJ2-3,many,CASSRSGAGTDTQYF,TGTGCCAGCAGCCGTTCCGGGGCTGGTACAGATACGCAGTATTTT
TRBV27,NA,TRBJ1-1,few,CASSLTSPGGGNTEAFF,TGTGCCAGCAGTTTAACGTCACCGGGGGGAGGGAACACTGAAGCTTTCTTT
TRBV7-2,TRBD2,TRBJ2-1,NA,CASSFPRAGGRDNEQFF,TGTGCCAGCAGCTTCCCCAGAGCGGGGGGGCGGGACAATGAGCAGTTCTTC
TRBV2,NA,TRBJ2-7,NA,CASNREEHEQYF,TGTGCCAGCAACAGGGAAGAGCACGAGCAGTACTTC
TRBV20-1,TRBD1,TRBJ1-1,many,CSAMTGALMNTEAFF,TGCAGTGCTATGACAGGGGCCTTAATGAACACTGAAGCTTTCTTT
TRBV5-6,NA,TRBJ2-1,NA,CASRPPPGSQLTGSYNEQFF,TGTGCCAGCAGACCCCCGCCAGGGTCTCAATTGACGGGGTCCTACAATGAGCAGTTCTTC
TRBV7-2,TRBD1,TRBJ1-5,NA,CASSTDRGSGQPQHF,TGTGCCAGCAGCACGGACAGGGGATCCGGTCAGCCCCAGCATTTT
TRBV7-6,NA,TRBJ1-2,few,CASTLRTRAQVTNYGYTF,TGTGCCAGCACCCTTAGAACCCGTGCCCAAGTAACTAACTATGGCTACACCTTC
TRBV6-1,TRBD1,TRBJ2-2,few,CASSEGAFGTAQRTGELFF,TGTGCCAGCAGTGAAGGCGCGTTTGGGACAGCTCAGAGAACCGGGGAGCTGTTTTTT
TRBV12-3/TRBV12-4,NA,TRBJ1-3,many,CASSPTRTPGNTIYF,TGTGCCAGCAGTCCGACCAGGACACCTGGAAACACCATATATTTT
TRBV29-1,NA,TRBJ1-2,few,CSVDTGNYGYTF,TGCAGCGTTGATACAGGCAACTATGGCTACACCTTC
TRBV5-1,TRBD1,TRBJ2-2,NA,CASSFSGTGGGTGELFF,TGCGCCAGCAGCTTCTCTGGGACAGGGGGCGGCACCGGGGAGCTGTTTTTT
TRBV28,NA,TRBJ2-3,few,CASSPHDSFTSTDTQYF,TGTGCCAGCAGTCCTCACGACAGCTTCACTAGCACAGATACGCAGTATTTT
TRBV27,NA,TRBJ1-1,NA,CASSLTDSNTEAFF,TGTGCCAGCAGTTTAACGGACTCGAACACTGAAGCTTTCTTT